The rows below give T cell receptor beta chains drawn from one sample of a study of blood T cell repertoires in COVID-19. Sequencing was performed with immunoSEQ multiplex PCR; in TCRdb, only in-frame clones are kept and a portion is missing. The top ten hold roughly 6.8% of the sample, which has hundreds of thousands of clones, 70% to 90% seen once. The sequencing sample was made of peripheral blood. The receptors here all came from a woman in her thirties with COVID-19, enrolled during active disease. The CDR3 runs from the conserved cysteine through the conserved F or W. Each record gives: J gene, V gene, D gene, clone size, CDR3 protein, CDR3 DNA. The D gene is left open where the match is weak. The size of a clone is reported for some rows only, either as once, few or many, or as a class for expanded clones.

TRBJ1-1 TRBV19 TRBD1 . CARSRGDRVGTEAFF TGTGCCAGATCCCGAGGTGACAGGGTTGGAACTGAAGCTTTCTTT
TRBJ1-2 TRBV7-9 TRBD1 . CASSLPGQGGEASGYTF TGTGCCAGCAGTTTACCGGGACAGGGAGGGGAGGCGAGTGGCTACACCTTC
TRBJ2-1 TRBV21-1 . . CASSILAGGRPNEQFF TGTGCCAGCAGCATCTTAGCGGGAGGGAGGCCCAATGAGCAGTTCTTC
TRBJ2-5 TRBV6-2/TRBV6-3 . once CASSRLERDQETQYF TGTGCCAGCAGCCGACTAGAGAGGGACCAAGAGACCCAGTACTTC
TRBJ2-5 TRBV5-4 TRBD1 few CASSSDRGGHQETQYF TGTGCCAGCAGCTCGGACAGGGGAGGACATCAAGAGACCCAGTACTTC
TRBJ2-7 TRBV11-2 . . CASSLGQGGFEQYF TGTGCCAGCAGCTTAGGGCAGGGAGGCTTCGAGCAGTACTTC
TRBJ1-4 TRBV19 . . CASSRGGGYISEKLFF TGTGCCAGTAGTCGCGGGGGCGGATACATTAGTGAAAAACTGTTTTTT
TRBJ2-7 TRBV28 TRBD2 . CASSLGAGAYEQYF TGTGCCAGCAGTTTGGGAGCGGGGGCCTACGAGCAGTACTTC
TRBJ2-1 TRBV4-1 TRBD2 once CASSQGVGRPLAYNEQFF TGCGCCAGCAGCCAAGGAGTCGGGAGGCCCTTGGCGTACAATGAGCAGTTCTTC
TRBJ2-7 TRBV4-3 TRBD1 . CASSQKGDRQYF TGCGCCAGCAGCCAAAAAGGGGACAGGCAGTACTTC
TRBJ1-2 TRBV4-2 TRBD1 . CASSHATGLGYTF TGTGCCAGCAGCCACGCGACAGGGCTGGGCTACACCTTC
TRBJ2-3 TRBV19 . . CASTPGVTDTQYF TGTGCCAGTACCCCAGGGGTCACAGATACGCAGTATTTT
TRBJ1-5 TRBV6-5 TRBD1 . CASRTTGVGQPQHF TGTGCCAGCAGGACGACAGGGGTCGGTCAGCCCCAGCATTTT
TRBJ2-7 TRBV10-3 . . CALRTVAGEQYF TGTGCCCTCCGGACAGTGGCCGGGGAGCAGTACTTC
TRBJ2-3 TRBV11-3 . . CASSQIWGGTDTQYF TGTGCCAGCAGCCAAATATGGGGCGGCACAGATACGCAGTATTTT
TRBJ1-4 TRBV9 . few CASSVVGGNEKLFF TGTGCCAGCAGCGTAGTAGGAGGGAATGAAAAACTGTTTTTT
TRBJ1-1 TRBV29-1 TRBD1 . CSVGGTGGNTEAFF TGCAGCGTTGGGGGTACAGGGGGGAACACTGAAGCTTTCTTT
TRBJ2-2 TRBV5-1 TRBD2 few CASRISGGHTGELFF TGCGCCAGCAGAATCAGCGGGGGCCACACCGGGGAGCTGTTTTTT
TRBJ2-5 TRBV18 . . CASSPPEGKETQYF TGTGCCAGCTCACCACCGGAGGGGAAAGAGACCCAGTACTTC
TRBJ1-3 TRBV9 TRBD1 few CASSAGTVGNTIYF TGTGCCAGCAGCGCCGGGACAGTCGGAAACACCATATATTTT
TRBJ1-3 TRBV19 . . CAATEGGNSGNTIYF TGTGCCGCAACGGAGGGAGGGAACTCTGGAAACACCATATATTTT
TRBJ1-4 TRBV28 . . CASSSHPTATNEKLFF TGTGCCAGCAGTTCTCATCCGACAGCAACTAATGAAAAACTGTTTTTT
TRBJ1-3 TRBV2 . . CASSEQGSVLSGNTIYF TGTGCCAGCAGTGAACAGGGGTCCGTACTCTCTGGAAACACCATATATTTT
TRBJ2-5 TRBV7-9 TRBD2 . CASSPQAVGLAGKTQYF TGTGCCAGCAGCCCCCAGGCAGTAGGACTAGCGGGGAAGACCCAGTACTTC
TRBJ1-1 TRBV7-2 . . CASSLVPRQAMNTEAFF TGTGCCAGCAGCTTAGTCCCTCGACAGGCCATGAACACTGAAGCTTTCTTT
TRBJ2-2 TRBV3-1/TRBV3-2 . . CASSQEGVTGELFF TGTGCCAGCAGCCAAGAGGGAGTCACCGGGGAGCTGTTTTTT
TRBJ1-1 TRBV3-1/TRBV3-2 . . CASSLGLDTEAFF TGTGCCAGCAGCCTGGGACTAGACACTGAAGCTTTCTTT
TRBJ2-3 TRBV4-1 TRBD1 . CASSQDQGARSTDTQYF TGCGCCAGCAGCCAAGATCAGGGGGCCCGGTCCACAGATACGCAGTATTTT